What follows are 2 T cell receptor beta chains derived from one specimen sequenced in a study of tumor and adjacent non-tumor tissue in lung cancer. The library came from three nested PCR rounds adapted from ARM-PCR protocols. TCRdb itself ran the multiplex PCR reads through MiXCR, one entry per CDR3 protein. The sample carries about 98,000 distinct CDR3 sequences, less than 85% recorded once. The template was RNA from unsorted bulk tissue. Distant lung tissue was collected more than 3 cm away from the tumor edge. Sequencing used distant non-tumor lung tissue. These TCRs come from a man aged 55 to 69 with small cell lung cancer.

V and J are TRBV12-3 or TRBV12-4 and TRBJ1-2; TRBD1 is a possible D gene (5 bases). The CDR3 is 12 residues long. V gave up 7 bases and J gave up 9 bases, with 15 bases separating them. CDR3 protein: CASTRGQGCYTF. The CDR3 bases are TGTGCCAGCACCCGTGGTCAGGGTTGCTACACCTTC.

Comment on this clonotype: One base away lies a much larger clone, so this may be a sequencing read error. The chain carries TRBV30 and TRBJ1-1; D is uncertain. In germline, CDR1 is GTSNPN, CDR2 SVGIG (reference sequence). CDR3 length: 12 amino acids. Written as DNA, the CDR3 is TGTGCCTTAACACTGGTATGGGCTGAATCTTTCTTT. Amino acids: CALTLVWAESFF.